Shown below are 27 T cell receptor beta chains from a single sample sequenced in a study of cytomegalovirus exposure and HLA in healthy donors. PCR amplification relied on 60 Vbeta primers (plus 13 Jbeta primers). Profiling relied on immunoSEQ multiplex PCR, and the TCRdb table lists in-frame clones only, not all of them. The sample includes around 170,000 clones, 82% seen only once; the top ten take roughly 0.8%. Sequences were obtained from PBMCs. The origin of the receptors is a woman between 18 and 29 years old in good health and CMV-seronegative.

DNA of the CDR3: TGCGCCAGCAGTGAGTCTGTGACAGAATACGAGCAGTACTTC. Protein: CASSESVTEYEQYF. The chain joins TRBV10-1 to TRBJ2-5, with a possible D match to TRBD1 (5 bases). Judging by the DNA end, TRBJ2-7 fits better; the J call may be wrong. There are 14 residues in the CDR3. Per the germline V gene, CDR1 is WNHNN and CDR2 is SYGVQD (reference sequence).

This sequence joins TRBV27 and TRBJ2-1; the D gene is possibly TRBD2 (5 bases). The CDR3 is 12 residues long. The germline V and J ends were trimmed by 7 bases and 7 bases, with 11 bases remaining between them. Germline assignment: CDR1 MNHEY and CDR2 SMNVEV (reference sequence). The DNA of the CDR3 is TGTGCCAGCAAACGGGGTGGGAATGAGCAGTTCTTC. It specifies CASKRGGNEQFF.

V and J are TRBV2 and TRBJ2-7; TRBD1 might be the D (6 bases). Germline values: CDR1 SNHLY, CDR2 FYNNEI. The CDR3 totals 13 residues. Trimming left V 6 bases short and J 2 bases short, with 11 bases between. CDR3 sequence reads: CASRIQGAYEQYF. Written as DNA, the CDR3 is TGTGCCAGCAGAATACAGGGAGCCTACGAGCAGTACTTC. Using reference TRBV2 and TRBJ2-7 for the parts outside the CDR3, the full variable domain is EPEVTQTPSHQVTQMGQEVILRCVPISNHLYFYWYRQILGQKVEFLVSFYNNEISEKSEIFDDQFSVERPDGSNFTLKIRSTKLEDSAMYFCASRIQGAYEQYFGPGTRLTVT.

The chain uses TRBV6-6 and TRBJ1-1; perhaps TRBD1 as D (5 bases). Germline V gene data show CDR1 as MNHNY and CDR2 as SVGAGI (reference sequence). The V end lost 2 bases, the J end lost 5 bases, and 9 bases lay between the germline ends. The CDR3 length is 13 residues. The CDR3 DNA reads TGTGCCAGCAGTTACACGGCAGGGACTGAAGCTTTCTTT. It encodes CASSYTAGTEAFF.

In its sample, this clone was seen once. This rearrangement joins TRBV2 to TRBJ1-3; tentatively, D is TRBD1 (6 bases). Trimming took off 9 bases at V and 2 bases at J, with 14 bases between the two ends. The CDR3 loop spans 14 amino acids. The germline V gene has CDR1 SNHLY and CDR2 FYNNEI. For the CDR3, the DNA is TGTGCCAGTAACAGGGAAGGGGCTGGAAACACCATATATTTT. As protein: CASNREGAGNTIYF. Combining the CDR3 with reference TRBV2 and TRBJ1-3 gives the whole variable domain EPEVTQTPSHQVTQMGQEVILRCVPISNHLYFYWYRQILGQKVEFLVSFYNNEISEKSEIFDDQFSVERPDGSNFTLKIRSTKLEDSAMYFCASNREGAGNTIYFGEGSWLTVV.

Points on this clone: An end of the junction differs from the germline gene, which may be a read error. The same CDR3 can be traced to other DNA sequences in this sample. The chain is built from TRBV19 and TRBJ1-2, with 7 bases lining up with TRBD1. The CDR3 is made up of 13 amino acids. CDR1 and CDR2 (germline): LNHDA, SQIVND (reference sequence). CDR3 in amino acids: CASSGRTGYGYTF. CDR3 bases: TGCGCCAGTAGTGGGAGGACAGGCTATGGCTACACCTTC.

This chain uses TRBV6-1 with TRBJ1-5; 7 bases align to TRBD1. Germline V gives CDR1 MNHNS, CDR2 SASEGT. V shed 4 bases and J 6 bases; nucleotides not matched to a gene: 9. The CDR3 has 15 residues. The DNA of the CDR3 is TGTGCCAGCAGTGTTTGGTGGGGACAGATTCAGCCCCAGCATTTT. Its protein product is CASSVWWGQIQPQHF.

The V gene is TRBV7-9, the J gene TRBJ2-3, with 8 bases lining up with TRBD1. Looked up from germline, CDR1 is SEHNR and CDR2 is FQNEAQ (reference sequence). J lost 5 bases, V lost 1 base, and 2 bases had no gene match. The length of the CDR3 is 14 residues. The CDR3 loop is CASSLGQGQDTQYF. CDR3 nucleotide sequence: TGTGCCAGCAGCTTAGGACAGGGGCAAGATACGCAGTATTTT.

The rearrangement links TRBV10-1 to TRBJ1-1, with a possible D match to TRBD1 (6 bases). The CDR3 is made up of 13 amino acids. The V end lost 4 bases, the J end lost 1 base, and 7 bases lay between the germline ends. The germline V gene encodes CDR1 WNHNN and CDR2 SYGVQD (reference sequence). The CDR3 sequence: CASSGQENTEAFF. The CDR3 nucleotides are TGCGCCAGCAGTGGACAGGAGAACACTGAAGCTTTCTTT.

This sequence joins TRBV5-1 and TRBJ2-3; TRBD2 aligns across 7 bases. Germline CDR1 and CDR2: SGHRS and YFSETQ. After removal of 4 bases from V and 2 bases from J, the junction contained 19 bases not matched to a gene. CDR3 length equals 19 residues. The CDR3 DNA reads TGCGCCAGCAGCGTGGCCGCGTCAACGGGAGGTGGTCTCACAGATACGCAGTATTTT. Translating gives CASSVAASTGGGLTDTQYF.

The chain employs TRBV29-1 and TRBJ1-4, with D perhaps matching TRBD1 (6 bases). Germline lookup yields CDR1 SQVTM and CDR2 ANQGSEA. The CDR3 runs 13 residues. V lost 5 bases to trimming and J lost 6 bases, with 13 bases between them. CDR3 in amino acids: CSVSQGRDEKLFF. The DNA of the CDR3 is TGCAGCGTTTCCCAGGGGAGGGATGAAAAACTGTTTTTT. The complete variable domain, with remaining parts taken from reference TRBV29-1 and TRBJ1-4, reads SAVISQKPSRDICQRGTSLTIQCQVDSQVTMMFWYRQQPGQSLTLIATANQGSEATYESGFVIDKFPISRPNLTFSTLTVSNMSPEDSSIYLCSVSQGRDEKLFFGSGTQLSVL.

The rearrangement joins TRBV5-1 to TRBJ2-3, with D tentatively TRBD2 (5 bases). The CDR3 loop spans 15 amino acids. V was clipped by 3 bases and J by 0 bases, with 11 bases between them. CDR1 and CDR2 from the germline V gene are SGHRS and YFSETQ. CDR3 DNA: TGCGCCAGCAGCTCACGGGGTCTCAGCACAGATACGCAGTATTTT. It codes for CASSSRGLSTDTQYF.

This clone was observed a single time. This chain links TRBV5-1 with TRBJ1-2, with D possibly being TRBD1 (6 bases). The CDR3 is 14 amino acids. Trimming pared 4 bases from V and 2 bases from J, leaving 12 bases between. The germline V gene has CDR1 SGHRS and CDR2 YFSETQ. CDR3 residues: CASSADGQNYGYTF. The CDR3 DNA reads as TGCGCCAGCAGCGCCGACGGACAGAACTATGGCTACACCTTC.

Turning to this clone: At the DNA level, this CDR3 is encoded by other sequences in the same sample as well. V and J are TRBV19 and TRBJ1-1; D unresolved. Germline-derived CDR1 and CDR2 are LNHDA and SQIVND (reference sequence). CDR3 length: 14 residues. Trimming pared 3 bases from V and 4 bases from J, leaving 12 bases between. The CDR3 DNA reads as TGTGCCAGTAGTATTGGCCCAAGAGGCACTGAAGCTTTCTTT. Protein: CASSIGPRGTEAFF.

This rearrangement joins TRBV7-9 to TRBJ1-6; D perhaps matches TRBD1 (5 bases). The length of the CDR3 is 15 residues. The V gene lost 2 bases and the J gene lost 11 bases, with 16 bases spanning the gap. The germline gives CDR1 SEHNR, CDR2 FQNEAQ (reference sequence). The CDR3 here is CASSLTTTGGTPLHF. CDR3 nucleotides: TGTGCCAGCAGCTTAACGACGACGGGGGGGACACCCCTCCACTTT. Based on the CDR3 plus reference TRBV7-9 and TRBJ1-6, the full variable domain is DTGVSQNPRHKITKRGQNVTFRCDPISEHNRLYWYRQTLGQGPEFLTYFQNEAQLEKSRLLSDRFSAERPKGSFSTLEIQRTEQGDSAMYLCASSLTTTGGTPLHFGNGTRLTVT.

This clone was recorded a few times. This chain uses TRBV13 with TRBJ2-5; a possible D gene is TRBD1 (6 bases). With the DNA end fitting TRBJ2-7 better, the J assignment may be wrong. CDR1 is PRHDT and CDR2 is FYEKMQ in the germline V gene (reference sequence). This CDR3 contains 16 residues. The CDR3 DNA sequence: TGTGCCAGCAGCTTGGAGAACAGGGTCCCCTCCTACGAGCAGTACTTC. This sequence encodes CASSLENRVPSYEQYF.

In its sample, this clone was seen a few times. The gene calls are TRBV6-5 and TRBJ1-1; weak D call: TRBD1 (5 bases). This CDR3 contains 14 residues. Germline CDR1 MNHEY, CDR2 SVGAGI. Trimming took 6 bases from V and 4 from J, leaving 15 bases between them. The chain's CDR3 is CASRLAGGGTEAFF. CDR3 nucleotides: TGTGCCAGCAGGCTAGCCGGGGGGGGCACTGAAGCTTTCTTT.

The rearrangement uses TRBV11-3 and TRBJ2-3; D possibly corresponds to TRBD2 (6 bases). V was shortened by 5 bases and J by 0 bases, with 12 bases between the two germline ends. The CDR3 sequence is 15 residues long. The germline V gene has CDR1 SGHNT and CDR2 YENEEA. Here the CDR3 reads CASSPGGSSTDTQYF. The DNA for the CDR3 is TGTGCCAGCAGCCCCGGGGGATCGAGCACAGATACGCAGTATTTT.

V is TRBV25-1 and J is TRBJ2-2; perhaps TRBD2 as D (5 bases). CDR1 MGHDK and CDR2 SYGVNS come from the germline V gene. Trimming took 5 bases from V and 2 from J, leaving 9 bases between them. This CDR3 comprises 14 residues. CDR3 coding DNA: TGTGCCAGCAGTATAGGGAGTAACACCGGGGAGCTGTTTTTT. This gives the protein CASSIGSNTGELFF.

The chain joins TRBV5-1 to TRBJ1-4; D gene unclear. Deletions cut 3 bases from V and 0 bases from J, with 12 bases between. CDR3 length: 16 amino acids. The V gene's germline CDR1 is SGHRS and CDR2 YFSETQ. DNA of the CDR3: TGCGCCAGCAGCTGGGCTCCTACCGCAACTAATGAAAAACTGTTTTTT. Translating gives CASSWAPTATNEKLFF.

The gene calls are TRBV19 and TRBJ2-3; tentatively, D is TRBD1 (5 bases). The CDR3 loop spans 15 amino acids. Germline V gene data show CDR1 as LNHDA and CDR2 as SQIVND (reference sequence). V lost 1 base to trimming and J lost 0 bases, with 8 bases between them. The CDR3 loop is CASSIGGGSTDTQYF. The CDR3 region has the DNA TGTGCCAGTAGTATAGGGGGCGGTAGCACAGATACGCAGTATTTT.

V and J are TRBV5-1 and TRBJ1-2; D is undetermined. CDR3 length: 15 amino acids. Germline V gene lookup returns CDR1 SGHRS and CDR2 YFSETQ. The V gene lost 6 bases and the J gene lost 1 base, with 16 bases spanning the gap. CDR3 protein: CASKNGLQDNYGYTF. The CDR3 bases are TGCGCCAGCAAGAATGGACTCCAAGATAACTATGGCTACACCTTC.

The rearrangement uses TRBV7-2 and TRBJ1-6, with D tentatively TRBD1 (5 bases). Per germline, CDR1 SGHTA and CDR2 FQGNSA. Trimming cost V 2 bases and J 6 bases, with 11 bases left between them. This CDR3 comprises 15 residues. CDR3 region: CASSLLSGINSPLHF. The CDR3 DNA sequence: TGTGCCAGCAGCTTATTATCAGGGATTAATTCACCCCTCCACTTT.

About this clone: Relative to the germline gene, one junction end is altered; a read error may explain this. The V call is TRBV7-9, the J call TRBJ2-5; D possibly corresponds to TRBD2 (7 bases). CDR1 and CDR2 (germline): SEHNR, FQNEAQ (reference sequence). This CDR3 spans 16 amino acids. The CDR3 bases are TGTTCCAGCAGCTTAAGAGCCCGGGGGGCCGGGGAGACCCAGTACTTC. It specifies CSSSLRARGAGETQYF.

The V gene is TRBV10-3, the J gene TRBJ2-7; the match to TRBD1 covers 9 bases. This CDR3 has 14 residues. Germline CDR1 and CDR2: ENHRY and SYGVKD. Trimming took 5 bases from V and 0 from J; bases not matched to a gene: 2. The CDR3, as DNA: TGTGCCATCAGTAGACAGGGGGTCTCCTACGAGCAGTACTTC. Translating gives CAISRQGVSYEQYF.

The sample holds many counts of this clone. The chain is built from TRBV6-1 and TRBJ1-5, with TRBD1 matching over 8 bases. This CDR3 region has 13 residues. Unmatched junction bases numbered 3, after V lost 5 bases and J lost 6 bases. Germline CDR1 and CDR2: MNHNS and SASEGT. As DNA, the CDR3 is TGTGCCAGCAGTCTCACAGGGGGTCAGCCCCAGCATTTT. Amino acid sequence: CASSLTGGQPQHF.

This clone was recorded once. This chain joins TRBV7-9 and TRBJ1-1; perhaps TRBD1 as D (5 bases). Germline V CDR1 and CDR2: SEHNR, FQNEAQ (reference sequence). The CDR3 length is 13 residues. V was cut by 11 bases and J by 0 bases, with 13 bases left in between. The CDR3 is CALGGNMNTEAFF. The CDR3 coding sequence is TGTGCCCTGGGGGGAAACATGAACACTGAAGCTTTCTTT.